These 7 T cell receptor beta chains were sequenced from one sample in a study of blood T cell repertoires in COVID-19. Measured with immunoSEQ multiplex PCR; TCRdb has only the in-frame clones, and not every one. Of about 130,000 clones listed, 70% to 85% are singletons. Sequenced input: peripheral blood. These receptor sequences come from a man aged 55 to 69 who had recovered from COVID-19.

The chain combines TRBV27 with TRBJ2-5; D possibly corresponds to TRBD2 (5 bases). The ends were cut back, 5 bases at V and 2 bases at J, with 18 bases in the middle. The CDR3 length is 16 residues. Germline CDR1 is MNHEY and CDR2 is SMNVEV (reference sequence). The CDR3 DNA follows: TGTGCCAGCAGTCCTGGGGAACGGGGATTTCAAGAGACCCAGTACTTC. Amino acid sequence: CASSPGERGFQETQYF.

The gene calls are TRBV11-3 and TRBJ2-5; D is possibly TRBD1 (6 bases). The V end lost 2 bases, the J end lost 1 base, and 11 bases lay between the germline ends. Germline CDR1 reads SGHNT; CDR2 reads YENEEA. The length of the CDR3 is 15 residues. The CDR3 reads CASSLSTGLQETQYF. The CDR3, as DNA: TGTGCCAGCAGCTTATCCACAGGGCTCCAAGAGACCCAGTACTTC.

The rearrangement joins TRBV2 to TRBJ1-2; 9 positions agree with TRBD1. The V segment lost 6 bases and the J segment 5 bases; nucleotides outside the gene matches: 7. CDR1 is SNHLY, CDR2 FYNNEI, per germline. The CDR3 is made up of 14 amino acids. Here the CDR3 reads CASSPQGAGYGYTF. CDR3 DNA: TGTGCCAGCAGCCCACAGGGGGCTGGATATGGCTACACCTTC.

This chain uses TRBV7-3 with TRBJ2-5; TRBD2 matches at 12 bases. Germline-derived CDR1 and CDR2 are SGHTA and FQGTGA. This CDR3 spans 15 amino acids. With V trimmed by 2 bases and J by 5 bases, 3 bases remained unmatched. The CDR3 DNA follows: TGTGCCAGCAGCTTACTAGCGGGGGGGCGCGAGACCCAGTACTTC. It specifies CASSLLAGGRETQYF.

The chain has TRBV7-8 and TRBJ2-1, with D perhaps TRBD2 (6 bases). This CDR3 is built from 14 residues. The V gene's germline CDR1 is SGHVS and CDR2 FQNEAQ. Trimming stripped 8 bases from V and 7 bases from J, with 18 bases between. The CDR3 bases are TGTGCCAGCGCCCGATCGGGGGTGAATAATGAGCAGTTCTTC. Its translation: CASARSGVNNEQFF.

The V call is TRBV7-8, the J call TRBJ2-7; perhaps TRBD2 as D (5 bases). Germline lookup yields CDR1 SGHVS and CDR2 FQNEAQ. The CDR3 has 18 residues. Trimming pared 5 bases from V and 2 bases from J, leaving 25 bases between. The CDR3 DNA is TGTGCCAGCAGCCGCGGTAGTCCTACTGAGGGTAGTCCCTACGAGCAGTACTTC. As protein: CASSRGSPTEGSPYEQYF. Based on the CDR3 plus reference TRBV7-8 and TRBJ2-7, the full variable domain is GAGVSQSPRYKVAKRGQDVALRCDPISGHVSLFWYQQALGQGPEFLTYFQNEAQLDKSGLPSDRFFAERPEGSVSTLKIQRTQQEDSAVYLCASSRGSPTEGSPYEQYFGPGTRLTVT.

CDR3 nucleotides: TGTGCCAGCAGCTTATCCCCAACCTACGAGCAGTACTTC. It is translated as CASSLSPTYEQYF. The chain couples TRBV7-6 to TRBJ2-7, with D unclear. The CDR3 totals 13 residues. Germline CDR1 SGHVS, CDR2 FNYEAQ. The V end was cut by 2 bases, the J end by 2 bases, with 7 bases between.